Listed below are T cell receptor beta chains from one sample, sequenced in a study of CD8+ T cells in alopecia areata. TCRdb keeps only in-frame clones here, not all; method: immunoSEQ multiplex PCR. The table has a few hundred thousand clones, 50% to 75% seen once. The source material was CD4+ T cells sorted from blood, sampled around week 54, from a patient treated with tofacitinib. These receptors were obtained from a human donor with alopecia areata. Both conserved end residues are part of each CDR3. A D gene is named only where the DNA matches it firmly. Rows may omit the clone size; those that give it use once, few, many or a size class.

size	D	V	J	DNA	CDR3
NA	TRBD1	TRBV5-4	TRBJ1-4	TGTGCCAGCAGCCAGGACAGGGGGTCTGAAAAACTGTTTTTT	CASSQDRGSEKLFF
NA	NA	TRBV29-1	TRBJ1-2	TGCAGCGCTCAAGAAGGGGATGGCTACACCTTC	CSAQEGDGYTF
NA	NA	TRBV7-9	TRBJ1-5	TGTGCCAGCAGCTTCCTAAGCCAGCCCCAGCATTTT	CASSFLSQPQHF
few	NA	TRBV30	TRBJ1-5	TGTGCCTGGAGGGGGACTGGGATTAGCAATCAGCCCCAGCATTTT	CAWRGTGISNQPQHF
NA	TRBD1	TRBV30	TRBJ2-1	TGTGCCTGGAGTGCCCCAGGGGGCGTTTTCCATGAGCAGTTCTTC	CAWSAPGGVFHEQFF
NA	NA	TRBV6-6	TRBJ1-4	TGTGCCAGCAGTACACCGGCAACTAATGAAAAACTGTTTTTT	CASSTPATNEKLFF
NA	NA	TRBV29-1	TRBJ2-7	TGCAGCGTTGGGGCAGGGGTGGGTAACGAGCAGTACTTC	CSVGAGVGNEQYF
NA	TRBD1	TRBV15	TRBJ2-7	TGTGCCACCAGCATAGGACAGGCCTACGAGCAGTACTTC	CATSIGQAYEQYF
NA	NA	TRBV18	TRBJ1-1	TGTGCCAGCTCCCCTACACCAGACACCTCTGAAGCTTTCTTT	CASSPTPDTSEAFF
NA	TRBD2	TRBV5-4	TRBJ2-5	TGTGCCAGCGGGAGCGGGGTTAGGGAGACCCAGTACTTC	CASGSGVRETQYF
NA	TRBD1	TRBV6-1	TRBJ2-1	TGTGCCAGCAAAGGGACAGAGTACAATGAGCAGTTCTTC	CASKGTEYNEQFF
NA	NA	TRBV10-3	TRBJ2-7	TGTGCCATCAGTGAGTCTCGACAGGTCTACGAGCAGTACTTC	CAISESRQVYEQYF
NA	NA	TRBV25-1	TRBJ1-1	TGTGCCAGCAGTGTAGCAGGCGGCACTGAAGCTTTCTTT	CASSVAGGTEAFF
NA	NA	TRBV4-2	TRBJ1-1	TGTGCCAGCAGCCAGGTAATGCCCGGGCCCTACACGGAAGCTTTCTTT	CASSQVMPGPYTEAFF
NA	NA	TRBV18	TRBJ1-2	TGTGCCAGCTCATCCTCCTCTGGACAACCCGATCTATGGCTACGGACCTTC	CASSSSSGQPDLWLRTF
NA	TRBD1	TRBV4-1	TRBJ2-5	TGCGCCAGCAGCCATTCCGGGACAGGTGATCAAGAGACCCAGTACTTC	CASSHSGTGDQETQYF
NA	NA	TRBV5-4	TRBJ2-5	TGTGCCAGCAGCCCCGACGGACAGCAAGAGACCCAGTACTTC	CASSPDGQQETQYF
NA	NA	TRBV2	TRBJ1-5	TGTGCCAGCAGTGAAAGGGCAGGGGATCAGCCCCAGCATTTT	CASSERAGDQPQHF
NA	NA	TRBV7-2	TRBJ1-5	TGTGCCAGCAGCTTAGTTCGGCAGCTAGGTCAGCCCCAGCATTTT	CASSLVRQLGQPQHF
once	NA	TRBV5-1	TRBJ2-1	TGCGCCAGCAGCCCCGGGGATGCCCGGGAGAGGAATGAGCAGTTCTTC	CASSPGDARERNEQFF
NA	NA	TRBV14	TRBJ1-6	TGTGCCAGCAGCCGGACAGCCCGAGCACTGGCCCTCCACTTT	CASSRTARALALHF
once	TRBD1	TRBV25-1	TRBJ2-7	TGTGCCAGCAGGCGCGGGACAGGGAACTACGAGCAGTACTTC	CASRRGTGNYEQYF
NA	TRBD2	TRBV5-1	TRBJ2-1	TGCGCCAGCAGCTTTACTAGCGGGGGTTACAATGAGCAGTTCTTC	CASSFTSGGYNEQFF
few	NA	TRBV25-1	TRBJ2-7	TGTGCCAGCAGTGAATTCTACGAGCAGTACTTC	CASSEFYEQYF
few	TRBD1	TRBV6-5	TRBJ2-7	TGTGCCAGCAGCTCCGGGACAGGGGGCGGGGAGCAGTACTTC	CASSSGTGGGEQYF
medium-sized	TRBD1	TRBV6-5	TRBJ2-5	TGTGCCAGCAGGGAGACAGGGATGGCGGCCCAGTACTTC	CASRETGMAAQYF
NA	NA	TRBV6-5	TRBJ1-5	TGTGCCAGCAGTACAACCCGGGGCAATCAGCCCCAGCATTTT	CASSTTRGNQPQHF
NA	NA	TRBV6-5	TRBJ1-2	TGTGCCAGCAGGGAATCTCCAGGGAATCTTGGCTACACCTTC	CASRESPGNLGYTF
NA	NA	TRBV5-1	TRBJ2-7	TGCGCCAGCAGCCCGGGAGTGGCCGAGCAGTACTTC	CASSPGVAEQYF
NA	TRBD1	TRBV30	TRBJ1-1	TGTGCCTGGGACGACAGGGGGATGAACACTGAAGCTTTCTTT	CAWDDRGMNTEAFF
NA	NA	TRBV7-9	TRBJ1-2	TGTGCCAGCAGCCCGGCGCATGGCTACACCTTC	CASSPAHGYTF
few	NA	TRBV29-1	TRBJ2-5	TGCAGCGTTGAAATGGGGCTAGGAGAGACCCAGTACTTC	CSVEMGLGETQYF
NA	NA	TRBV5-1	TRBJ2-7	TGCGCCAGCAGCTTGGAAGGCTACGAGCAGTACTTC	CASSLEGYEQYF
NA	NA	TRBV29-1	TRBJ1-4	TGCAGCGTTGGTCAGACAGGCGAGGCTAATGAAAAACTGTTTTTT	CSVGQTGEANEKLFF
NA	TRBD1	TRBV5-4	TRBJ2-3	TGTGCCAGCAGCTTGGCTCGGACAGGGGCAGATACGCAGTATTTT	CASSLARTGADTQYF
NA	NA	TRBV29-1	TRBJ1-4	TGCAGCGCCCCAGGATTAACTGGTGAAAAACTGTTTTTT	CSAPGLTGEKLFF
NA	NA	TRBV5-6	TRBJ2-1	TGTGCCAGCAGACCCCGGGGCTACAATGAGCAGTTCTTC	CASRPRGYNEQFF
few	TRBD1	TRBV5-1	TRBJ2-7	TGCGCCAGCAGCTTGGGACAGGGGTACTACGAGCAGTACTTC	CASSLGQGYYEQYF
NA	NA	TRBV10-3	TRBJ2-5	TGTGCCATCAGTGAGTCGAGCGGCCCTCGACGGGAGACCCAGTACTTC	CAISESSGPRRETQYF
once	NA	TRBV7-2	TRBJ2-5	TGTGCCAGCAGCGCCCGGGCAACGCAAGAGACCCAGTACTTC	CASSARATQETQYF
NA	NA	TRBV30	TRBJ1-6	TGTGCCTGGGGACTCTACTCCTATAATTCACCCCTCCACTTT	CAWGLYSYNSPLHF